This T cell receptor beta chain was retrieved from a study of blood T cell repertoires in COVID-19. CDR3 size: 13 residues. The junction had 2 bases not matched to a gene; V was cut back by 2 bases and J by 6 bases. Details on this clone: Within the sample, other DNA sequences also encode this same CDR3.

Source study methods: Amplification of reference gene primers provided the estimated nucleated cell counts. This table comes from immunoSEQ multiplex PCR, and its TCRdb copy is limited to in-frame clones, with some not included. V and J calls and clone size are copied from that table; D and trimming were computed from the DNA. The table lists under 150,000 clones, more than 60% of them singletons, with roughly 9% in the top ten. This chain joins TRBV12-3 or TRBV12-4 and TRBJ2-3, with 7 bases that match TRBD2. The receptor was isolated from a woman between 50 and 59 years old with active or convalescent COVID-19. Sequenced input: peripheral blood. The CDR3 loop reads CASSLTSADTQYF. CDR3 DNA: TGTGCCAGCAGTTTAACTAGCGCGGATACGCAGTATTTT.